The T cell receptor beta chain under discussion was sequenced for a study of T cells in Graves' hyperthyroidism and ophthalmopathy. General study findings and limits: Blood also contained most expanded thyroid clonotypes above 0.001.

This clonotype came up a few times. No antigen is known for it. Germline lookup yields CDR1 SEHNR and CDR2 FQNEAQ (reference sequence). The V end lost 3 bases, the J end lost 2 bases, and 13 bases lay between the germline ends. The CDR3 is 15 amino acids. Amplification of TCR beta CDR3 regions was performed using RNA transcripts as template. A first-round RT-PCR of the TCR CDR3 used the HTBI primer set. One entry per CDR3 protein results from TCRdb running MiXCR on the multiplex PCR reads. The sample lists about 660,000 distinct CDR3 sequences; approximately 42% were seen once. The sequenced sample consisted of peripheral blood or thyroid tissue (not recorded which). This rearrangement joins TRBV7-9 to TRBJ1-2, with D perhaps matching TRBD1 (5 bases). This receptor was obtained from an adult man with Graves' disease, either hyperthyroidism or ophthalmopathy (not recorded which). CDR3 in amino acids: CASSFGPGTNYGYTF. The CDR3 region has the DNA TGTGCCAGCAGCTTCGGACCCGGGACCAACTATGGCTACACCTTC. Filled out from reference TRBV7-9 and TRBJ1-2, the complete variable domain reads DTGVSQNPRHKITKRGQNVTFRCDPISEHNRLYWYRQTLGQGPEFLTYFQNEAQLEKSRLLSDRFSAERPKGSFSTLEIQRTEQGDSAMYLCASSFGPGTNYGYTFGSGTRLTVV.